The clone carrying this T cell receptor (beta chain) was seen only once. Its antigen remains unknown. The data were obtained in a study of vaccination and CD4 T cells after COVID-19. Turning to the study itself: Post-vaccination samples were procured at a median of approximately 72 days following dose two (range 14 to 241).

Documented treatment: approximately 9-day PBMC culture with coronavirus spike peptide pools or control peptides (ViraFEST assay). The Oncomine TCR Beta short-read assay was applied to DNA of cultured CD4+ T cells. TCRdb called the PCR reads again in MiXCR, with one record for every CDR3 protein. The table has about 14,000 distinct CDR3 sequences, around 57% seen once. Sequencing used CD4+ T cells from blood, cultured in vitro. This TCR was sampled from a human donor who had recovered from COVID-19.

CDR3 nucleotide sequence: TGCAGTGCTAGAGGGGGACTCCGCACAGATACGCAGTATTTT. It codes for CSARGGLRTDTQYF. The V call is TRBV20-1, the J call TRBJ2-3; D may be TRBD2 (6 bases). Per the germline V gene, CDR1 is DFQATT and CDR2 is SNEGSKA (reference sequence). This CDR3 is 14 amino acids long. Trimming cost V 1 base and J 1 base, with 9 bases left between them.